This TCR beta chain was obtained from a study of shared clonotypes between healthy human individuals. Naive CD8 cells were CD45RO-negative, positively selected for CCR7, excluding terminally differentiated effector memory CD45RA+ cells. Each of the donors was a healthy adult who was HIV-negative and had not had a recent acute infection or vaccination. Caucasian adults living in Nashville, Tennessee, provided all samples. The germline V gene encodes CDR1 MDHEN and CDR2 SYDVKM. This CDR3 comprises 16 residues. Trimming took off 3 bases at V and 0 bases at J, with 15 bases between the two ends. Deep was the level at which the assay was run. Across several immunoSEQ plates, the genomic DNA of each subset was split evenly. TCRdb's table, derived via immunoSEQ multiplex PCR, lists solely in-frame clones and lacks some. Of around 1.9 million clones in the sample, about 93% were seen once.

The receptor was derived from a young man in good health. Some clones in this sample may be carry-over from other donors' samples. Specimen: naive CD8+ T cells from PBMCs. The rearrangement uses TRBV28 and TRBJ2-7, with a tentative D call TRBD2 (5 bases). CDR3 amino acids: CASSFSGIWSSYEQYF. In DNA, the CDR3 is TGTGCCAGCAGTTTTTCGGGGATTTGGAGCTCCTACGAGCAGTACTTC.